What follows is one T cell receptor beta chain and its context. This table comes from immunoSEQ multiplex PCR, and its TCRdb copy is limited to in-frame clones, with some not included. This sample has 360,000 or so clones, with roughly 90% found just once. The data belong to a study of blood T cell repertoires in COVID-19. Across under 25 US areas, participants ranged in age from 18 to 89 years. V was clipped by 3 bases and J by 7 bases, with 17 bases between them. Looked up from germline, CDR1 is SGHRS and CDR2 is YFSETQ. This CDR3 is built from 15 residues. The sample was PBMCs or T cells enriched from blood (not recorded which). The sequence was collected from a woman aged 25 to 39 who had recovered from COVID-19. This chain uses TRBV5-1 with TRBJ2-1; D call uncertain. The CDR3 bases are TGCGCCAGCAGCTGGAGTCGGGTAGGCTTAAATGAGCAGTTCTTC. It encodes CASSWSRVGLNEQFF.